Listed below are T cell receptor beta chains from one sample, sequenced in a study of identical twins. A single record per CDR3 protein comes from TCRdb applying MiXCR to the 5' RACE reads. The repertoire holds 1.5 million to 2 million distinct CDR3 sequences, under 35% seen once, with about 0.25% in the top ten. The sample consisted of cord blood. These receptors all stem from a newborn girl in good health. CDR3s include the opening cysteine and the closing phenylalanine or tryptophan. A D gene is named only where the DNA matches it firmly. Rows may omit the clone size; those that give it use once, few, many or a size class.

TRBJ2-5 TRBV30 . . CTWSVGSSVETQYF TGTACCTGGAGTGTAGGGTCTAGTGTGGAGACCCAGTACTTC
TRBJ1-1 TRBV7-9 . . CASSLSRGSNTEAFF TGTGCCAGCAGCTTAAGTCGGGGGTCCAATACTGAAGCTTTCTTT
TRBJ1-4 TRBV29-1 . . CSARLGYNEKLFF TGCAGCGCCCGCCTGGGGTACAATGAAAAACTGTTTTTT
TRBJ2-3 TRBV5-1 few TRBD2 CASSAGLAGGRSTDTQYF TGCGCCAGCAGCGCGGGACTAGCGGGGGGGCGTAGCACAGATACGCAGTATTTT
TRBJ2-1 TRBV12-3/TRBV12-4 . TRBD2 CASSLLPRGGSYNEQFF TGTGCCAGCAGTTTACTTCCGCGGGGGGGCTCCTACAATGAGCAGTTCTTC
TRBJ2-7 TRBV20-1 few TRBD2 CSARDRGLAGVPISYEQYF TGCAGTGCTAGAGATCGCGGACTAGCGGGGGTCCCAATCTCCTACGAGCAGTACTTC
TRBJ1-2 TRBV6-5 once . CARFRAYHGYTF TGTGCCAGGTTCAGGGCATACCATGGCTACACCTTC
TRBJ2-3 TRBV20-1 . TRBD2 CSALGLAGEDTGRTQYF TGCAGTGCTCTGGGACTAGCGGGGGAGGACACTGGGCGGACGCAGTATTTT
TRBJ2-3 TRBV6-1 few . CASSGVAREVRHTQYF TGTGCCAGCAGTGGGGTCGCGAGAGAAGTGAGGCATACGCAGTATTTT
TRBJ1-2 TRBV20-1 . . CSAPRGTLNGYTF TGCAGTGCCCCACGGGGGACATTAAATGGCTACACCTTC
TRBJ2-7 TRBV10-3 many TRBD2 CAISSLADSYEQYF TGTGCCATCAGTTCCCTAGCGGACTCCTACGAGCAGTACTTC
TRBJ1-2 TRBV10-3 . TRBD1 CAISEPSGQGLDLYGYTF TGTGCCATCAGTGAGCCCTCAGGACAGGGACTAGACCTCTATGGCTACACCTTC
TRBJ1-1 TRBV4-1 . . CASSQARYRTLNTEAFF TGCGCCAGCAGCCAAGCTCGGTACAGAACACTGAACACTGAAGCTTTCTTT
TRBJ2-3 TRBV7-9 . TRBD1 CASSEDRVGTDTRYF TGTGCCAGCAGCGAAGACAGGGTAGGGACAGATACGCGGTATTTT
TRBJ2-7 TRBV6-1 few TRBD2 CASPSPGTSGYYEQYF TGTGCCAGTCCGTCTCCCGGGACTAGCGGCTACTACGAGCAGTACTTC
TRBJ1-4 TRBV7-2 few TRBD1 CASSLLGQSNEKLFF TGTGCCAGCAGCCTCCTGGGACAGTCTAATGAAAAACTGTTTTTT
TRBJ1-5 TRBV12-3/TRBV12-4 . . CASSLGGGARGQPQHF TGTGCCAGCAGTTTAGGAGGGGGGGCGCGCGGTCAGCCCCAGCATTTT
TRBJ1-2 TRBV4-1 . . CASSLGSSDGYTF TGCGCCAGCAGCCTCGGCTCCTCGGATGGCTACACCTTC
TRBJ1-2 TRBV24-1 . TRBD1 CATSDSDRGQGYTF TGTGCCACCAGTGACTCCGACAGGGGCCAGGGCTACACCTTC
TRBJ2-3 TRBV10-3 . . CAISESRLRSTDTQYF TGTGCCATCAGTGAGTCCAGGCTACGGAGCACAGATACGCAGTATTTT
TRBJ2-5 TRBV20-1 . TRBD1 CSATPGGGETQYF TGCAGTGCTACCCCAGGGGGCGGGGAGACCCAGTACTTC
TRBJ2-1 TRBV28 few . CASSFSFPEQFF TGTGCCAGCAGTTTCTCGTTTCCTGAGCAGTTCTTC
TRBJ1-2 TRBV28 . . CASSSTTGSNYGYTF TGTGCCAGCAGTTCAACTACCGGTTCTAACTATGGCTACACCTTC
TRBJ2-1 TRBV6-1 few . CASSARLGTYNEQFF TGTGCCAGCAGTGCACGACTGGGGACCTACAATGAGCAGTTCTTC
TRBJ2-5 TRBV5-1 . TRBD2 CTSSYQTSGLQETQYF TGCACCAGCAGCTATCAGACTAGCGGCCTCCAAGAGACCCAGTACTTC
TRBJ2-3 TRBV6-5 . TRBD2 CASSYSKREGDTDTQYF TGTGCCAGCAGTTACTCCAAGCGGGAGGGCGATACAGATACGCAGTATTTT